One and the same sample provided the 14 T cell receptor beta chains below, sequenced in a study of metastatic and nonmetastatic thyroid tumors. Each patient went into thyroid surgery without having received any treatment. TCRdb reassembled clones from the PCR reads with MiXCR. The sample shows over 70,000 clones, 18% of them seen only once. Material: blood. Receptor source: a female donor with papillary thyroid cancer or a benign thyroid nodule (not recorded which). Some clones in this sample may be carry-over from other donors' samples.

This clone was counted a few times. This chain joins TRBV12-3 or TRBV12-4 and TRBJ1-2; D possibly corresponds to TRBD1 (6 bases). V lost 2 bases and J lost 7, with 14 bases in between. The CDR3 consists of 14 residues. The CDR3 region is CASSLQGKGGGYTF. CDR3 sequence (DNA): TGTGCCAGCAGTTTACAGGGAAAGGGGGGTGGCTACACCTTC.

The sample holds many counts of this clone. A much bigger clone sits one base away, suggesting this may be a read error. The identical CDR3 is also encoded by other nucleotide sequences in the sample. This sequence joins TRBV27 and TRBJ1-2; maybe TRBD1 (6 bases). Germline V gene lookup returns CDR1 MNHEY and CDR2 SMNVEV (reference sequence). The CDR3 has 14 residues. The V and J ends lost 6 bases and 6 bases respectively, with 17 bases between them. CDR3 nucleotides: TGTGCCAGCAGGTTCCCGGGGCAGGGGCATGGCTACACCTTC. It codes for CASRFPGQGHGYTF.

Details on this clone: A clone one base away is much larger, so this may be a read error. The chain joins TRBV5-5 to TRBJ2-1; 8 bases align to TRBD2. This CDR3 has 15 residues. CDR1 is SGHKS and CDR2 is YYEKEE in the germline V gene (reference sequence). CDR3: CASSFTSGGGSEQSF. The CDR3 DNA sequence: TGTGCCAGCAGCTTCACTAGCGGAGGGGGGAGTGAGCAGTCCTTC.

This clone was counted between two and nine times. The chain recombines TRBV6-2 or TRBV6-3 with TRBJ2-7; TRBD1 agrees at 8 bases. The CDR3 length is 15 residues. V was clipped by 0 bases and J by 9 bases; unmatched bases: 10. Germline lookup yields CDR1 MNHEY and CDR2 SVGEGT. The CDR3 spells CASSYSIQGADGQYF. In nucleotides, the CDR3 is TGTGCCAGCAGTTACTCGATCCAGGGGGCGGACGGGCAGTACTTC.

In this sample, this clone turned up a few times. This sequence joins TRBV12-3 or TRBV12-4 and TRBJ2-3, with 7 nucleotides matching TRBD1. The CDR3 loop spans 14 amino acids. The J segment lost 2 bases and the V segment lost 7 bases, leaving 6 bases of the junction unmatched. This CDR3 reads CASNQGVFTDTQYF. The CDR3 DNA sequence: TGTGCCAGCAATCAGGGGGTTTTCACAGATACGCAGTATTTT.

This clone occurred many times. The chain uses TRBV9 and TRBJ2-7; 9 nucleotides line up with TRBD2. Germline assignment: CDR1 SGDLS and CDR2 YYNGEE. V shed 3 bases and J 6 bases; nucleotides not matched to a gene: 10. The CDR3 totals 15 residues. In DNA form, the CDR3 reads TGTGCCAGCAGCGACACACCGGGACTAGCTAGCGAGCAGTACTTC. It encodes CASSDTPGLASEQYF.

By frequency in the sample, this clone is medium-sized. Additional DNA sequences in this sample encode the identical CDR3. The chain is built from TRBV27 and TRBJ2-5; the match to TRBD2 covers 12 bases. V shed 3 bases and J 3 bases; nucleotides not matched to a gene: 8. Germline CDR1 MNHEY, CDR2 SMNVEV (reference sequence). The length of the CDR3 is 17 residues. CDR3 DNA sequence: TGTGCCAGCAGTTTCCCGACTAGCGGGGGAAGGGAAGAGACCCAGTACTTC. It encodes CASSFPTSGGREETQYF.

The genes are TRBV9 and TRBJ1-3, with 9 bases lining up with TRBD1. The CDR3 spans 16 residues. Germline CDR1 reads SGDLS; CDR2 reads YYNGEE. The V and J ends lost 0 bases and 4 bases, in that order; junction bases with no gene match: 5. In DNA form, the CDR3 reads TGTGCCAGCAGCGTAGCTGGACAGGGGATAGGAAACACCATATATTTT. Translated: CASSVAGQGIGNTIYF. The complete variable domain, with remaining parts taken from reference TRBV9 and TRBJ1-3, reads DSGVTQTPKHLITATGQRVTLRCSPRSGDLSVYWYQQSLDQGLQFLIQYYNGEERAKGNILERFSAQQFPDLHSELNLSSLELGDSALYFCASSVAGQGIGNTIYFGEGSWLTVV.

This clone has a count of ten or more. This chain links TRBV6-1 with TRBJ1-1, with a weak D call TRBD1 (6 bases). Trimming took off 8 bases at V and 1 base at J, with 11 bases between the two ends. This CDR3 spans 13 amino acids. From germline, CDR1 is MNHNS and CDR2 SASEGT. This chain's CDR3 is CASVLGQNTEAFF. CDR3 sequence (DNA): TGTGCCAGCGTTCTGGGACAGAACACTGAAGCTTTCTTT.

This clone appeared many times. The chain combines TRBV30 with TRBJ1-6; no clear D. V dropped 3 bases and J dropped 10 bases, with 10 bases sitting between them. The CDR3 is made up of 12 amino acids. The germline gives CDR1 GTSNPN, CDR2 SVGIG (reference sequence). CDR3: CAWSHHPSPLHF. In nucleotides, the CDR3 is TGTGCCTGGAGCCATCACCCCTCACCCCTCCACTTT. The full variable domain, its missing parts supplied by reference TRBV30 and TRBJ1-6, is SQTIHQWPATLVQPVGSPLSLECTVEGTSNPNLYWYRQAAGRGLQLLFYSVGIGQISSEVPQNLSASRPQDRQFILSSKKLLLSDSGFYLCAWSHHPSPLHFGNGTRLTVT.

This clone was seen repeatedly, ten times or more. The rearrangement uses TRBV10-2 and TRBJ2-1; TRBD2 matches 8 bases. The CDR3 is 14 amino acids. The V gene end was trimmed by 3 bases and the J gene end by 7 bases; junction bases not matched to a gene: 5. In germline, CDR1 is WSHSY, CDR2 SAAADI. This CDR3 is CASSEAGVRNEQFF. The CDR3 DNA is TGCGCCAGCAGTGAAGCGGGAGTGCGAAATGAGCAGTTCTTC.

This clone was counted at least ten times. The V gene is TRBV3-1, the J gene TRBJ1-5; D is possibly TRBD1 (6 bases). CDR1 is LGHDT and CDR2 is YNNKEL in the germline V gene (reference sequence). The CDR3 consists of 15 residues. The germline V and J ends were trimmed by 0 bases and 11 bases, with 17 bases remaining between them. The CDR3 is CASSQDLQGSRSQHF. The CDR3 DNA is TGTGCCAGCAGCCAAGATCTGCAGGGGTCGCGGTCCCAGCATTTT.

The chain links TRBV7-9 to TRBJ2-7; 7 nucleotides align to TRBD1. The CDR3 is 15 residues long. CDR1 and CDR2 from the germline V gene are SEHNR and FQNEAQ (reference sequence). V was pared by 1 base and J by 7 bases, with 10 bases of the junction left unmatched. CDR3 DNA: TGTGCCAGCAGCTTAGGTGGACAGGTGGCACGGGAGCAGTACTTC. Amino acids: CASSLGGQVAREQYF. Full variable domain (remainder filled in from reference TRBV7-9 and TRBJ2-7): DTGVSQNPRHKITKRGQNVTFRCDPISEHNRLYWYRQTLGQGPEFLTYFQNEAQLEKSRLLSDRFSAERPKGSFSTLEIQRTEQGDSAMYLCASSLGGQVAREQYFGPGTRLTVT.

This clone was seen ten or more times. The J gene is TRBJ1-4, the V gene TRBV11-3; the D is unclear. The V end was cut by 1 base, the J end by 6 bases, with 15 bases between. The CDR3 contains 16 residues. From germline, CDR1 is SGHNT and CDR2 YENEEA. The chain's CDR3 is CASSLVGALEDEKLFF. The CDR3, as DNA: TGTGCCAGCAGCTTAGTCGGCGCCCTGGAGGATGAAAAACTGTTTTTT.